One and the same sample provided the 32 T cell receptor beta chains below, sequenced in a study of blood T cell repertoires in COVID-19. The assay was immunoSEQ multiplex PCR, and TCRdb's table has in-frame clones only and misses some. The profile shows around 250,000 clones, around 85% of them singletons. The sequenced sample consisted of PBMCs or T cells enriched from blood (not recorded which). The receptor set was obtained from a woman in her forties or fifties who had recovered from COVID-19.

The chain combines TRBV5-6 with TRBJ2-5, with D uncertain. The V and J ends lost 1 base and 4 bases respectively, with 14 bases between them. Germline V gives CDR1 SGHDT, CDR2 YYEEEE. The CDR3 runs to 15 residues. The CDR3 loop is CASSLPPGLGETQYF. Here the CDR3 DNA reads TGTGCCAGCAGCTTGCCCCCAGGCCTGGGAGAGACCCAGTACTTC.

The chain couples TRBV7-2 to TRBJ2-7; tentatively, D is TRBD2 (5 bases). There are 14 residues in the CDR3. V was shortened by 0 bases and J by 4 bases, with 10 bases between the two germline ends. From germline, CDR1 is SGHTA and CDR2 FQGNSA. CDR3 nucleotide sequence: TGTGCCAGCAGCTTAGCACTAGAGAATTACGAGCAGTACTTC. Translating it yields CASSLALENYEQYF.

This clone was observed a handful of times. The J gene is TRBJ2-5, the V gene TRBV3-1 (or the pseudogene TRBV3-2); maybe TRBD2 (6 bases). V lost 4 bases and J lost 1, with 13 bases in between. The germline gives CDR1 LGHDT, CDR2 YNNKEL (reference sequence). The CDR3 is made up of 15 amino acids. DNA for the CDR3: TGTGCCAGCAGCCTAAGACTGGGGGGCCAAGAGACCCAGTACTTC. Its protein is CASSLRLGGQETQYF.

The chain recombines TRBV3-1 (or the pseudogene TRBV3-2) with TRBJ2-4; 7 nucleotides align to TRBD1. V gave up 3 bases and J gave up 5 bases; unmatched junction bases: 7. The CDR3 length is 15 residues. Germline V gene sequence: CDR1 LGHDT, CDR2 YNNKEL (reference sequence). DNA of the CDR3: TGTGCCAGCAGCCACCTGGGGACAGTCGAAAACATTCAGTACTTC. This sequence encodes CASSHLGTVENIQYF.

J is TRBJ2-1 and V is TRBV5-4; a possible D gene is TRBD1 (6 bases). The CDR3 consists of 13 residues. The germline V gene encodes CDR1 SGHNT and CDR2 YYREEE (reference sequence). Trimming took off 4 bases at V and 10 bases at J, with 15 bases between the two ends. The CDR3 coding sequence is TGTGCCAGCAGCGTGGACAGCCTGCGCGAGCAGTTCTTC. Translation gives CASSVDSLREQFF.

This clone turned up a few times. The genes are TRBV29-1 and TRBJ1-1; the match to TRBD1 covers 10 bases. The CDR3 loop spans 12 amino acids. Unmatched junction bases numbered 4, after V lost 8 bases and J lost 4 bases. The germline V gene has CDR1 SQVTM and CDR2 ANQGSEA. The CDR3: CSFRTGGTEAFF. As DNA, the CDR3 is TGCAGCTTCAGGACAGGGGGCACTGAAGCTTTCTTT.

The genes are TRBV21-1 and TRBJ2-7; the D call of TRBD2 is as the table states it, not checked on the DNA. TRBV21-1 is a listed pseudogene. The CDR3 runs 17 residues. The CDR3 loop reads CASSNPGEQGGRYEQYF. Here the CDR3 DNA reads TGTGCCAGCAGCAACCCGGGGGAGCAGGGAGGACGGTACGAGCAGTACTTC.

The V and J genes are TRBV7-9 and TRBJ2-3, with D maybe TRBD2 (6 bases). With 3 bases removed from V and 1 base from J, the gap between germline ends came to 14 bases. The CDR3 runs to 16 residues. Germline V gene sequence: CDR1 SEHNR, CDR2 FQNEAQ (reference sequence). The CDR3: CASSFSGGGGTDTQYF. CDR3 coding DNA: TGTGCCAGCAGCTTTAGTGGCGGAGGGGGCACAGATACGCAGTATTTT.

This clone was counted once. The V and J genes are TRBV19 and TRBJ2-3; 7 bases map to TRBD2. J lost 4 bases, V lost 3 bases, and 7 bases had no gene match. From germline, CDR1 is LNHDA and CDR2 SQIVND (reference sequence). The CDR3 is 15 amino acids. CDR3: CASSIRAGRADTQYF. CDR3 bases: TGTGCCAGTAGTATCAGGGCAGGGAGGGCAGATACGCAGTATTTT. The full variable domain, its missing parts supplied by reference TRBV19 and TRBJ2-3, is DGGITQSPKYLFRKEGQNVTLSCEQNLNHDAMYWYRQDPGQGLRLIYYSQIVNDFQKGDIAEGYSVSREKKESFPLTVTSAQKNPTAFYLCASSIRAGRADTQYFGPGTRLTVL.

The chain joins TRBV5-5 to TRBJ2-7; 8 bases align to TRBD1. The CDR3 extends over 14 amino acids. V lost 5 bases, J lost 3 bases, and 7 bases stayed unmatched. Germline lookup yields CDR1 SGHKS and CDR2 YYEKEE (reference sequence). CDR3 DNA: TGTGCCAGCAGTCTGGGACAGGATAGCTACGAGCAGTACTTC. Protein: CASSLGQDSYEQYF.

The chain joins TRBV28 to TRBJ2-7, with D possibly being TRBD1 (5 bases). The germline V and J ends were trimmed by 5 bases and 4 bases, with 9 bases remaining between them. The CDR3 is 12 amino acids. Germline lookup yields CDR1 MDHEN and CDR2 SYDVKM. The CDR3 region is CASSRAGYEQYF. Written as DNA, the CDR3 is TGTGCCAGCAGTCGAGCAGGGTACGAGCAGTACTTC.

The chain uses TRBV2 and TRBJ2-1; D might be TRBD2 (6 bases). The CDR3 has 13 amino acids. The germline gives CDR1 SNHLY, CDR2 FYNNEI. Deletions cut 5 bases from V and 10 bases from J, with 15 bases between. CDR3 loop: CASSLSRLAEQFF. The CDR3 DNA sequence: TGTGCCAGCAGTCTCTCGCGGCTAGCGGAGCAGTTCTTC.

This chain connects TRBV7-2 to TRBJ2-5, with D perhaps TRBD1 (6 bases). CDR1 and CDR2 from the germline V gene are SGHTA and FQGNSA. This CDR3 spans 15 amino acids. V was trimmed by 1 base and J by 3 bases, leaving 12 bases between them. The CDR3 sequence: CASSLGGTTKETQYF. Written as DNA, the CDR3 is TGTGCCAGCAGCTTAGGAGGGACAACCAAAGAGACCCAGTACTTC.

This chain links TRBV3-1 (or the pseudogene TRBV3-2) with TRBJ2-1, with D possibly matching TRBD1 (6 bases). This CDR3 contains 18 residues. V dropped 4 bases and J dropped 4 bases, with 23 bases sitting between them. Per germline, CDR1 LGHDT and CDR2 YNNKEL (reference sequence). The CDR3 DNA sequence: TGTGCCAGCAGCCCAGAATTCGGGACAATACTTATGTACAATGAGCAGTTCTTC. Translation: CASSPEFGTILMYNEQFF.

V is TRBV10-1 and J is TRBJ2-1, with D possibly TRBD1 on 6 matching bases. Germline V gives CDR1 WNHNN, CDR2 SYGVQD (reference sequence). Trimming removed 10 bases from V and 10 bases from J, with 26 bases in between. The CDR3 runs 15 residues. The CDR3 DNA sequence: TGCGCCACCTCACCTATACGAGGGGGAAGAGGGGAGCAGTTCTTC. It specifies CATSPIRGGRGEQFF.

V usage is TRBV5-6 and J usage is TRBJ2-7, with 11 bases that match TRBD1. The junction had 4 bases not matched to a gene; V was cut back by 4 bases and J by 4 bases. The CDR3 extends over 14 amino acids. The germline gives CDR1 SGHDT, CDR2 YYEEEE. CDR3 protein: CASSAGTGGYEQYF. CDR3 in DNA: TGTGCCAGCAGCGCCGGGACAGGGGGGTACGAGCAGTACTTC.

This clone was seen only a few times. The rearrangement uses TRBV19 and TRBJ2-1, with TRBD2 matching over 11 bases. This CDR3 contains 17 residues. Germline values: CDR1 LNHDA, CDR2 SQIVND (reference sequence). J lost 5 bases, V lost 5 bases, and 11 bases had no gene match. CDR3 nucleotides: TGTGCCAGTAGTCGGGCTAGCGGGAGGCGGGGGAACAATGAGCAGTTCTTC. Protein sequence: CASSRASGRRGNNEQFF.

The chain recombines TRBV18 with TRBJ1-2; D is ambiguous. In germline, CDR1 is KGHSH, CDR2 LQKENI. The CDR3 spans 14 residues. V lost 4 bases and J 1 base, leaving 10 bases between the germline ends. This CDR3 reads CASSLYTDNYGYTF. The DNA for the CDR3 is TGTGCCAGCTCACTATACACAGATAACTATGGCTACACCTTC.

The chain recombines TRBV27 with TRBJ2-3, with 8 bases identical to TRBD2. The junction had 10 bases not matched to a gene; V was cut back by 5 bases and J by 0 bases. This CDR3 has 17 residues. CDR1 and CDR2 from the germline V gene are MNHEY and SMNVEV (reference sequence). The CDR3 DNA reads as TGTGCCAGCAGTCGGGGGGGCCCCTCGGCAAGCACAGATACGCAGTATTTT. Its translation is CASSRGGPSASTDTQYF.

The CDR3 protein is CASSNRGTELAKNIQYF. CDR3 sequence (DNA): TGTGCCAGCAGCAATAGGGGAACAGAACTAGCCAAAAACATTCAGTACTTC. This chain uses TRBV21-1 with TRBJ2-4; TRBD1 reflects the table's D call only, with no check against the DNA. TRBV21-1 is reported as a pseudogene. The CDR3 is 17 amino acids.

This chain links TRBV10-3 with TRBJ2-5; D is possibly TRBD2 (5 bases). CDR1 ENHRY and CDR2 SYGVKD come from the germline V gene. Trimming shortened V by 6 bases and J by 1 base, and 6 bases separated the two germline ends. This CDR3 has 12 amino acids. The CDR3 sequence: CAIRDFQETQYF. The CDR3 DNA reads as TGTGCCATCAGGGACTTCCAAGAGACCCAGTACTTC.

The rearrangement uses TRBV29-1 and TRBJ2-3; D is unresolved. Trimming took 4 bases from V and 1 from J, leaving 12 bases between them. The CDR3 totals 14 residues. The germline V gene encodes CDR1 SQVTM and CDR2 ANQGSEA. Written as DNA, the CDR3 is TGCAGCGTTGCTGAGTCTGGGCGCACAGATACGCAGTATTTT. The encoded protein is CSVAESGRTDTQYF.

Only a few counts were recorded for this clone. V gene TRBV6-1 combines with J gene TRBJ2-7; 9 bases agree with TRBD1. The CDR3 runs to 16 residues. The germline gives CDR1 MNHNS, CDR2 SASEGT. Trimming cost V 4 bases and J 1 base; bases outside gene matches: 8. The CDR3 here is CASSAYTGTGSYEQYF. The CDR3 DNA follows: TGTGCCAGCAGTGCTTACACCGGGACAGGGTCCTACGAGCAGTACTTC.

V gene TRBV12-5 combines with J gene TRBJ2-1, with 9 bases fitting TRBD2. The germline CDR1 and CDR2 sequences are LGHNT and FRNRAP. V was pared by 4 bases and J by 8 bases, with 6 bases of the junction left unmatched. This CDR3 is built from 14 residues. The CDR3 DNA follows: TGTGCTAGTGGTTCCGAGCGGGAGGTTGATGAGCAGTTCTTC. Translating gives CASGSEREVDEQFF.

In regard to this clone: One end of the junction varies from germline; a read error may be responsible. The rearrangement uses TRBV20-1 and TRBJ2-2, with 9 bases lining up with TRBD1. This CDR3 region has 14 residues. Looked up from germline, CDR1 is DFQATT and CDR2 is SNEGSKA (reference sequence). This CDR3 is CSASPGQGAGEPFF. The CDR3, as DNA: TGCAGTGCTAGTCCGGGACAGGGAGCCGGGGAGCCGTTTTTT.

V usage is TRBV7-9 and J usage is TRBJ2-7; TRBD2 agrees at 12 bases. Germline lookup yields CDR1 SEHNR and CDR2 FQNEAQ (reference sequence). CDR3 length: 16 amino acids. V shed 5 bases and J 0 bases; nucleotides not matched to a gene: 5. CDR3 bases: TGTGCCAGCAGCCCCCCGACTAGCGGGAGCTCCTACGAGCAGTACTTC. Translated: CASSPPTSGSSYEQYF. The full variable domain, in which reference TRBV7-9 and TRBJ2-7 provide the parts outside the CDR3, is DTGVSQNPRHKITKRGQNVTFRCDPISEHNRLYWYRQTLGQGPEFLTYFQNEAQLEKSRLLSDRFSAERPKGSFSTLEIQRTEQGDSAMYLCASSPPTSGSSYEQYFGPGTRLTVT.

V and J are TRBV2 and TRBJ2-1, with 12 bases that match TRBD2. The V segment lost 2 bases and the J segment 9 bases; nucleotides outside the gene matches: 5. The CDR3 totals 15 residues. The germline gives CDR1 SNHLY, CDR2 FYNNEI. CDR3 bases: TGTGCCAGCAGTGAACCTAGCGGGAGGGCCGTTGAGCAGTTCTTC. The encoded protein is CASSEPSGRAVEQFF.

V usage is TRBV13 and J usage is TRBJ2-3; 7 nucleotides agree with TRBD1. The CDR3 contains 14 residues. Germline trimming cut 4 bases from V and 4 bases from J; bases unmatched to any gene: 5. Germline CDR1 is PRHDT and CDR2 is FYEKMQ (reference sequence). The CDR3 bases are TGTGCCAGCAGCTCAGACAGGGTTCCAGATACGCAGTATTTT. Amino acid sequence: CASSSDRVPDTQYF.

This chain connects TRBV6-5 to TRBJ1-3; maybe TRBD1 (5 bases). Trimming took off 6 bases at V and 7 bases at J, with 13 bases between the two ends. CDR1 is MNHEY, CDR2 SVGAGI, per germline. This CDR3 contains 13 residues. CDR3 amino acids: CASRDITRNTIYF. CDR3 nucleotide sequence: TGTGCCAGCAGGGACATAACAAGGAACACCATATATTTT.

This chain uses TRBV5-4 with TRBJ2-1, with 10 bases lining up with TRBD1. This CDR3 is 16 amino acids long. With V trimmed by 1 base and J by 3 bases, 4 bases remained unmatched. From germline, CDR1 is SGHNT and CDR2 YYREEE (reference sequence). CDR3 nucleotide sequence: TGTGCCAGCAGCTTGAAAAGGACAGGGGGCTACAATGAGCAGTTCTTC. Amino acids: CASSLKRTGGYNEQFF.

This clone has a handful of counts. The CDR3 region is CASSSGLFNLQTTYTF. CDR3 bases: TGTGCCAGCAGTTCCGGCCTCTTTAACCTTCAGACAACGTACACCTTC. The chain recombines TRBV6-5 with TRBJ1-2; D ambiguous. Per germline, CDR1 MNHEY and CDR2 SVGAGI. V shed 4 bases and J shed 11 bases, with 26 bases lying between them. The CDR3 is 16 residues long.

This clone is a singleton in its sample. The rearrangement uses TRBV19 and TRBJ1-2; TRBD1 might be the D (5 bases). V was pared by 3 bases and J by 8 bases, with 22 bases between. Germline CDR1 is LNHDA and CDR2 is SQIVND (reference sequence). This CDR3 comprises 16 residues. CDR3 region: CASSIRETGGRRGYTF. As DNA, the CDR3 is TGTGCCAGTAGTATTCGGGAAACGGGGGGGAGGAGAGGCTACACCTTC.